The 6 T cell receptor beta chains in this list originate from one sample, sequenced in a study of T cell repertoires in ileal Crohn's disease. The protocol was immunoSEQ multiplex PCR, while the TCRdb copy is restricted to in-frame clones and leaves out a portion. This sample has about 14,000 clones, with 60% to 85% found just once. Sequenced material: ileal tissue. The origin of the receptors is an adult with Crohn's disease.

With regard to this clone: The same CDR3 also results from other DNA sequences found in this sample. DNA of the CDR3: TGTGCCAGCAGCCAAGATCGGGGGGGGCAAGAGACCCAGTACTTC. Translation: CASSQDRGGQETQYF. J is TRBJ2-5 and V is TRBV4-2; 8 nucleotides match TRBD2. The CDR3 has 15 amino acids. V dropped 0 bases and J dropped 2; count of bases not matched to a gene: 2. The V gene's germline CDR1 is LGHNA and CDR2 YNFKEQ.

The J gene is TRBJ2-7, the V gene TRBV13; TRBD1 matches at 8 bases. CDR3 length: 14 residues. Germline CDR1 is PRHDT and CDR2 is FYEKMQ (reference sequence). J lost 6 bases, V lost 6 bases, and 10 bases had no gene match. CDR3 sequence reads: CASRYTGGSLEQYF. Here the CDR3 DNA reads TGTGCCAGCAGGTACACAGGGGGATCCCTCGAGCAGTACTTC.

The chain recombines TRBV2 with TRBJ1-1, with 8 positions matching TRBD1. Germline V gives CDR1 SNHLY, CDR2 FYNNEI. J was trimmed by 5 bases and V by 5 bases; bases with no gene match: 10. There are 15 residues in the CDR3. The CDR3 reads CASSPGQGRRTEAFF. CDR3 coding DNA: TGTGCCAGCAGTCCCGGACAGGGTCGAAGAACTGAAGCTTTCTTT.

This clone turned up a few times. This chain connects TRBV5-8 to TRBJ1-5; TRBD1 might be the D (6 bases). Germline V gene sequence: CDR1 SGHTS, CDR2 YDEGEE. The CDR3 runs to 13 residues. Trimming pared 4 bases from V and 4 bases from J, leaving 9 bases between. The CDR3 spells CASSRDRNQPQHF. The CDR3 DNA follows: TGTGCCAGCAGCCGAGACAGGAATCAGCCCCAGCATTTT. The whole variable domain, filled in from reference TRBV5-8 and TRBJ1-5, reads EAGVTQSPTHLIKTRGQQATLRCSPISGHTSVYWYQQALGLGLQFLLWYDEGEERNRGNFPPRFSGRQFPNYSSELNVNALELEDSALYLCASSRDRNQPQHFGDGTRLSIL.

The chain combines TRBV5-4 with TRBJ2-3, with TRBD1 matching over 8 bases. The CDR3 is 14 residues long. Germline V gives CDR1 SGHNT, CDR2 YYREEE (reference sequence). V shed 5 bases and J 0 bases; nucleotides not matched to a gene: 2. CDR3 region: CASSRDRSTDTQYF. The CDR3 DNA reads TGTGCCAGCAGTCGGGACAGGAGCACAGATACGCAGTATTTT.

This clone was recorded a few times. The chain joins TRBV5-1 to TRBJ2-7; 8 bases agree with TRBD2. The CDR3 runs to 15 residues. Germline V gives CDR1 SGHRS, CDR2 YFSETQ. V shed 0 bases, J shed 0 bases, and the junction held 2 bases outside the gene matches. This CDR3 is CASSLAGGYSYEQYF. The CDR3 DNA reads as TGCGCCAGCAGCTTGGCGGGGGGGTACTCCTACGAGCAGTACTTC.